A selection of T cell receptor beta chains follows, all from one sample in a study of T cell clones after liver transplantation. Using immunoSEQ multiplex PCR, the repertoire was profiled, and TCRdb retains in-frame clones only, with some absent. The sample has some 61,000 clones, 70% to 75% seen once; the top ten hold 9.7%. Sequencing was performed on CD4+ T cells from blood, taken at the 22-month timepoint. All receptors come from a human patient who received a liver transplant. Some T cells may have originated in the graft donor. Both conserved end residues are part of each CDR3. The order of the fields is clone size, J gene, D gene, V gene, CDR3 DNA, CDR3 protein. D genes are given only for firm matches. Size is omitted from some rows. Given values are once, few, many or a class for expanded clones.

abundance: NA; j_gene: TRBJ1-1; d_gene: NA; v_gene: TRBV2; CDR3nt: TGTGCCAGCAGGTCACAGGAGAACACTGAAGCTTTCTTT; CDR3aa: CASRSQENTEAFF
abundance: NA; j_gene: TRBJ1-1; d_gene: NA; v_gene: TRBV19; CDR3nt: TGTGCCAGTACCCCCGGCAGAATGAACACTGAAGCTTTCTTT; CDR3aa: CASTPGRMNTEAFF
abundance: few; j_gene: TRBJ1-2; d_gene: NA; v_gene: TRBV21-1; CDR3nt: TGTGCCAGCTCACATGGACAGGGGAACTATGGCTACACCTTC; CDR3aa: CASSHGQGNYGYTF
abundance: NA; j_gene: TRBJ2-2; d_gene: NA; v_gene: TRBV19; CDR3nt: TGTGCCAGTAGTATGAGTGGAGGGGTCGCCGGGGAGCTGTTTTTT; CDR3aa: CASSMSGGVAGELFF
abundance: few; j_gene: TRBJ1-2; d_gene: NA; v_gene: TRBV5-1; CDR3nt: TGCGCCAGCAGCTTTCAAGGAGGGGATGGCTACACCTTC; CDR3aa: CASSFQGGDGYTF
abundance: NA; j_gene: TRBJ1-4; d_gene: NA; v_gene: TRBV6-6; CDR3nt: TGTGCCAGCAGTTCCCCAGGGATTTCAACTAATGAAAAACTGTTTTTT; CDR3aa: CASSSPGISTNEKLFF
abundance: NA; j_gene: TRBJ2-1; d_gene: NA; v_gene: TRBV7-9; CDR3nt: TGTGCCAGCAGCCCAGACCTAGCGACCTACAATGAGCAGTTCTTC; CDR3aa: CASSPDLATYNEQFF
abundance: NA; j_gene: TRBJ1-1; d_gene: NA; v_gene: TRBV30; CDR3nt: TGTGCCTGGAGTATTATAGGCGGGGACACTGAAGCTTTCTTT; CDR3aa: CAWSIIGGDTEAFF
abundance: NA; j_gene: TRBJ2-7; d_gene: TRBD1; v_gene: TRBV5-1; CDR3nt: TGCGCCAGCAGCTCAAGACAGGGGGTAATTTCCGGCGAGCAGTACTTC; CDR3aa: CASSSRQGVISGEQYF
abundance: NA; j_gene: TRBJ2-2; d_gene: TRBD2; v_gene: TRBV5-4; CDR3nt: TGTGCCAGCAGCGATACGATAGCGCGGGGGGCCGGGGAGCTGTTTTTT; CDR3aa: CASSDTIARGAGELFF
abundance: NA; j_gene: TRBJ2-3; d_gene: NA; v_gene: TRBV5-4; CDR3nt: TGTGCCAGCAGCCCTGAGATAGGAGATACGCAGTATTTT; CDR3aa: CASSPEIGDTQYF
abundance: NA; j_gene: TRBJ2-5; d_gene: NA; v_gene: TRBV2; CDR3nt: TGTGCCAGCAGGGAATTGCCCCTGGAGACCCAGTACTTC; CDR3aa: CASRELPLETQYF
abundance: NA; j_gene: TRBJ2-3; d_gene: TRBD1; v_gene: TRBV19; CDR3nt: TGTGCCAGTAGTATCGGACAGGAGGTCCCAGATACGCAGTATTTT; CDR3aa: CASSIGQEVPDTQYF
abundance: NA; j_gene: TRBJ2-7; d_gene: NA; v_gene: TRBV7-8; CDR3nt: TGTGCCAGCAGCCCACGGGGTGTCTCCTACGAGCAGTACTTC; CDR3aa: CASSPRGVSYEQYF
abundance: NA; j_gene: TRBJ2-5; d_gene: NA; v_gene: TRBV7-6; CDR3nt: TGTGCCAGTTCATTAACGACGAACCGCCAGATACAAGAGACCCAGTACTTC; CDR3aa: CASSLTTNRQIQETQYF
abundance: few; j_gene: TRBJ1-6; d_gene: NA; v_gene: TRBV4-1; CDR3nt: TGCGCCAGCAGCCAGGCTAATTCACCCCTCCACTTT; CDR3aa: CASSQANSPLHF
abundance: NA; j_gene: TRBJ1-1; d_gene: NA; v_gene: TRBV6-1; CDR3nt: TGTGCCAGCAGTGAACATAACAGGGACGGAGCTTTCTTT; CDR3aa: CASSEHNRDGAFF
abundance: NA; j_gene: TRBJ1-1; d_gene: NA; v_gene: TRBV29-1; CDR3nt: TGCAGCGCCCTACCGACGAACACTGAAGCTTTCTTT; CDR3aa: CSALPTNTEAFF
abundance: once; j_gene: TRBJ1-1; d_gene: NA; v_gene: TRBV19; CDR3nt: TGTGCCAGTCGGGCCTCCAGGAAGGCTTTCTTT; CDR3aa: CASRASRKAFF
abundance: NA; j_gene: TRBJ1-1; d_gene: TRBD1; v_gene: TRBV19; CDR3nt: TGTGCCAGTAGACAGGGGGGGACCACTGAAGCTTTCTTT; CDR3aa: CASRQGGTTEAFF
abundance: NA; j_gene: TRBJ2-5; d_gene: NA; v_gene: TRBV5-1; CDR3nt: TGCGCCAGCAGCCCGTCAGTCAGGAGCCAAGAGACCCAGTACTTC; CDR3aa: CASSPSVRSQETQYF
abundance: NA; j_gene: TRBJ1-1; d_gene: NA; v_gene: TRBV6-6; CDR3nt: TGTGCCATCCAGGGAGAAACTGAAGCTTTCTTT; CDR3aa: CAIQGETEAFF
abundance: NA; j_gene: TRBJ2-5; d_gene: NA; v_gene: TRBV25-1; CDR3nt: TGTGCCAGCAGTGCTAAAGGGTGGAGGTCCGGGGGCTGGGAGACCCAGTACTTC; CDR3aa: CASSAKGWRSGGWETQYF
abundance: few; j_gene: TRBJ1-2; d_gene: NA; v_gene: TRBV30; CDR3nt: TGTGCCTGGAGCCGAGGAGCTAACTATGGCTACACCTTC; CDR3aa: CAWSRGANYGYTF
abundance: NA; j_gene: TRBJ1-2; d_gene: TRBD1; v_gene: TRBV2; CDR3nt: TGTGCCAGCAGTGCGGACAGGGCTAACTATGGCTACACCTTC; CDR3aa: CASSADRANYGYTF
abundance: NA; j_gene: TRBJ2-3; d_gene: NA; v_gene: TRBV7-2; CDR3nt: TGTGCCAGCAGCTTGGGGGGTTATCAAGATACGCAGTATTTT; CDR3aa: CASSLGGYQDTQYF
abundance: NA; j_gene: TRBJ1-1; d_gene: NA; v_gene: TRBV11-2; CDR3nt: TGTGCCAGCAGCGAACAGGTGGCGGGGACTGAAGCTTTCTTT; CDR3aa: CASSEQVAGTEAFF
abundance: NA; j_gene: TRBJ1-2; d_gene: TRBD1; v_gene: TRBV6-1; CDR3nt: TGTGCCACCGGACAGGGAGGCGGCTACACCTTC; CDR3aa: CATGQGGGYTF
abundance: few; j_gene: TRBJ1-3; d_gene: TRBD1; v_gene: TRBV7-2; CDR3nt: TGTGCCAGCAGCCCGGACAGGGGAGACACCATATATTTT; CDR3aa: CASSPDRGDTIYF
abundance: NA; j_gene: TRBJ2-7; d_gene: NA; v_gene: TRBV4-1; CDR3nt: TGCGCCAGCAGCCATTTCGGCAGGGCCTACGAGCAGTACTTC; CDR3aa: CASSHFGRAYEQYF
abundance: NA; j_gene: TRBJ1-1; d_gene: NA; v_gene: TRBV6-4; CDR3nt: TGTGCCAGCAGAGAGACAGGAAGGGACACTGAAGCTTTCTTT; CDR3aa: CASRETGRDTEAFF
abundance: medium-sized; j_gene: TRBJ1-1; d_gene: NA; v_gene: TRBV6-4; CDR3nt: TGTGCCAGCAGTGATAGGGGGGATACTGAAGCTTTCTTT; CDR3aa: CASSDRGDTEAFF
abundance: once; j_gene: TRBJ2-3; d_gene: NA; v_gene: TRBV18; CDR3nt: TGTGCCAGCTCACCACCAGGGGGGGCCACCGATACGCAGTATTTT; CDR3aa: CASSPPGGATDTQYF
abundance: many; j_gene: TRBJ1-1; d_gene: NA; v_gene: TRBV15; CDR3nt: TGTGCCACCAGCAGAGCTCTGGCAGTGAACACTGAAGCTTTCTTT; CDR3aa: CATSRALAVNTEAFF
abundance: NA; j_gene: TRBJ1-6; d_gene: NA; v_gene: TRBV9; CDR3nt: TGTGCCAGCAGCGTGACCCAAGGAAATTCACCCCTCCACTTT; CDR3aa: CASSVTQGNSPLHF